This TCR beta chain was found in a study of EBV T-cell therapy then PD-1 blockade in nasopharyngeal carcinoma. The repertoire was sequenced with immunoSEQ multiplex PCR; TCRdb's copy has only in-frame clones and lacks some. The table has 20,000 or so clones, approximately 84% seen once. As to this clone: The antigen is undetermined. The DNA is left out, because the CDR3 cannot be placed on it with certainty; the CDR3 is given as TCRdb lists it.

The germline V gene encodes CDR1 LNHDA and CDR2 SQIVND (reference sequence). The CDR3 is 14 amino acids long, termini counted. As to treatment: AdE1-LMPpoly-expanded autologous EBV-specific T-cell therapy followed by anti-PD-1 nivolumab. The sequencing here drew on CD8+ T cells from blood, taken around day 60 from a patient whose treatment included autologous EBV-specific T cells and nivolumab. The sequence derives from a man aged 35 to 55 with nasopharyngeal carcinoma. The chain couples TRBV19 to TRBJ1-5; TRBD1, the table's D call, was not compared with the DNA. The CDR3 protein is CASTFGQGNQPQHF.